This TCR beta chain was identified in a study of cytomegalovirus exposure and HLA in healthy donors. Looked up from germline, CDR1 is MNHNS and CDR2 is SASEGT. V dropped 8 bases and J dropped 4 bases, with 14 bases sitting between them. The CDR3 has 13 amino acids. TCRdb keeps only in-frame clones here, not all; method: immunoSEQ multiplex PCR. Of 170,000 or so clones in the sample, approximately 81% were seen once. This rearrangement joins TRBV6-1 to TRBJ1-1; D is perhaps TRBD1 (5 bases). The sequenced sample consisted of PBMCs. This sequence originates from a man younger than 35 in good health and CMV-seropositive. CDR3 DNA sequence: TGTGCCAGCCAGACACGGAGGGGCACTGAAGCTTTCTTT. It is translated as CASQTRRGTEAFF.